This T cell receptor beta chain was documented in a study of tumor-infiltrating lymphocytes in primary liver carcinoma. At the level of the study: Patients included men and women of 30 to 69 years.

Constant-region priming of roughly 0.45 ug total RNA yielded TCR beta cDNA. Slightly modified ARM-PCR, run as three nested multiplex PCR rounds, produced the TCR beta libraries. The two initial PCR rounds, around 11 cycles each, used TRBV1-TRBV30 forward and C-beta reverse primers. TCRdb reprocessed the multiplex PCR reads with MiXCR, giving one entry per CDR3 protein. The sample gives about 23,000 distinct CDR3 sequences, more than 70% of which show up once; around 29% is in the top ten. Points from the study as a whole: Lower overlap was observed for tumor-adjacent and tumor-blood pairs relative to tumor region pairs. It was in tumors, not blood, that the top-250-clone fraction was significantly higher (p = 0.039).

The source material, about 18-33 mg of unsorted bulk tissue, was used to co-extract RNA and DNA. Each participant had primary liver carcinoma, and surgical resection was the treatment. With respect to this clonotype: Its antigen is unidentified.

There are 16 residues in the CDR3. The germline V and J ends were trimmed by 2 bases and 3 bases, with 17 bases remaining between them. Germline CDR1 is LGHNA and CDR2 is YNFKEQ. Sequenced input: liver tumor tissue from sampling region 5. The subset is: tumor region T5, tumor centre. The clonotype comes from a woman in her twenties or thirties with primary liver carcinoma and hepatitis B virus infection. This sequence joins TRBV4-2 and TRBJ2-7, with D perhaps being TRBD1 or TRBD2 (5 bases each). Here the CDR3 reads CASSQQGTGQGYEQYF. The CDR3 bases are TGTGCCAGCAGCCAACAAGGGACGGGGCAGGGCTACGAGCAGTACTTC.